This TCR beta chain was identified during a study of T cells after posttransplantation cyclophosphamide. This clone is a singleton in its sample. Its target is not known. Trimming took off 8 bases at V and 2 bases at J, with 16 bases between the two ends. This CDR3 comprises 14 residues. The germline V gene has CDR1 MNHEY and CDR2 SMNVEV (reference sequence). Only in-frame clones appear in the TCRdb table, and some are missing; sequencing was by immunoSEQ multiplex PCR. The sample has about 22,000 clones, roughly 90% seen once; the top ten hold about 8.2%. Control samples came 1 year after myeloablative marrow transplants with methotrexate plus calcineurin inhibitor. Findings of the study overall: TRB overlap between skin or GI tissue T cells and blood was limited.

The chain joins TRBV27 to TRBJ2-7; a possible D gene is TRBD2 (7 bases). The sequences come from PBMCs, collected after an allogeneic stem cell transplant with a calcineurin inhibitor and methotrexate. The TCR was taken from a female patient aged 45-65 years who received an allogeneic stem cell transplant from an unrelated donor, was CMV-positive, and had chronic GVHD only. The T cells may come from the graft donor. The CDR3 protein is CASSSGEGPYEQYF. CDR3 in DNA: TGTGCCAGCTCCTCAGGGGAGGGCCCCTACGAGCAGTACTTC.